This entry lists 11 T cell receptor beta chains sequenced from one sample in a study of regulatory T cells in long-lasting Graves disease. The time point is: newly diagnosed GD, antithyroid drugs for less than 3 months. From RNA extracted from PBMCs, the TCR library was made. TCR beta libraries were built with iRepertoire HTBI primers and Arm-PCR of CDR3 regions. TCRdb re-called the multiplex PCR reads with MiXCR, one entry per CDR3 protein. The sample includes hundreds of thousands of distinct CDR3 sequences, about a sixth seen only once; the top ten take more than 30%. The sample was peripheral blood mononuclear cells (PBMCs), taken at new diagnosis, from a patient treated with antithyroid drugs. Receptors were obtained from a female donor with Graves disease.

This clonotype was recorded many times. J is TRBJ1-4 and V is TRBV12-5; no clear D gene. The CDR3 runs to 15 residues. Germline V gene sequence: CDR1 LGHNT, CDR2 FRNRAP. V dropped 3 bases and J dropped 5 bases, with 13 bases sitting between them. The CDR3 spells CASGFTALSNEKLFF. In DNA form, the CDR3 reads TGTGCTAGTGGTTTTACGGCCCTGTCAAATGAAAAACTGTTTTTT. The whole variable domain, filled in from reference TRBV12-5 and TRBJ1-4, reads DARVTQTPRHKVTEMGQEVTMRCQPILGHNTVFWYRQTMMQGLELLAYFRNRAPLDDSGMPKDRFSAEMPDATLATLKIQPSEPRDSAVYFCASGFTALSNEKLFFGSGTQLSVL.

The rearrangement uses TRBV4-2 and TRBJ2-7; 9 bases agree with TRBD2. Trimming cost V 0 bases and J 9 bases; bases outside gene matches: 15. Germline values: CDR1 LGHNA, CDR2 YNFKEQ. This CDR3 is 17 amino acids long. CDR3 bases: TGTGCCAGCAGCCAAGAATCTGCGGGAGGGCCCTACGTAGGGCAGTACTTC. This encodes CASSQESAGGPYVGQYF.

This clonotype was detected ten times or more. The CDR3: CAWSGGGQGIIQYF. In nucleotides, the CDR3 is TGTGCCTGGAGTGGGGGGGGACAGGGGATCATTCAGTACTTC. The V call is TRBV30, the J call TRBJ2-4; 10 bases align to TRBD1. There are 14 residues in the CDR3. From germline, CDR1 is GTSNPN and CDR2 SVGIG (reference sequence). V lost 1 base to trimming and J lost 9 bases; unmatched junction nucleotides: 6.

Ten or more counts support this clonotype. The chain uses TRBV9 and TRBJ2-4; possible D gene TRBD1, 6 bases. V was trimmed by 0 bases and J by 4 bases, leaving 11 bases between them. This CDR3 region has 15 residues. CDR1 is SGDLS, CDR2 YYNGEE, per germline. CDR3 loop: CASSVGPQGKNIQYF. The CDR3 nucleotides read TGTGCCAGCAGCGTAGGCCCCCAGGGGAAAAACATTCAGTACTTC.

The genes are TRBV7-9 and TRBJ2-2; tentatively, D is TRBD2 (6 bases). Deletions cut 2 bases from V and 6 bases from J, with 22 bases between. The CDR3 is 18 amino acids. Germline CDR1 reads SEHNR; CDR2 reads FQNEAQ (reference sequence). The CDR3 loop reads CASSLFLRPLGEAGELFF. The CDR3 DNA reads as TGTGCCAGCAGCTTATTTCTGCGACCCCTCGGGGAGGCCGGGGAGCTGTTTTTT.

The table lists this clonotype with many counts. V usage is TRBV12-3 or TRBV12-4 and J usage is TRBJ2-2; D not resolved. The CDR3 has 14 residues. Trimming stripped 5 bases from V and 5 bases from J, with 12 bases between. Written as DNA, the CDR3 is TGTGCCAGCAGTCCCCGTACCGTGACCGGGGAGCTGTTTTTT. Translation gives CASSPRTVTGELFF.

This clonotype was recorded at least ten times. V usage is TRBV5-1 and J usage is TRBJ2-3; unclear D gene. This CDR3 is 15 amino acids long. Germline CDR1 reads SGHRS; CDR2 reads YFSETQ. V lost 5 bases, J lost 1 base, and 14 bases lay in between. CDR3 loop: CASSVPLSRTDTQYF. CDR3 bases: TGCGCCAGCAGTGTCCCCCTCTCCCGCACAGATACGCAGTATTTT.

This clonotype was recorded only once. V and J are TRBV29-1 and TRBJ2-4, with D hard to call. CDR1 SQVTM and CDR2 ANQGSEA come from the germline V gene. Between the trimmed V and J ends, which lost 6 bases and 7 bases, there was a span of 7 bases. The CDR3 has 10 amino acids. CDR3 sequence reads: CSVATNIQYF. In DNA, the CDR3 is TGCAGCGTCGCGACGAACATTCAGTACTTC.

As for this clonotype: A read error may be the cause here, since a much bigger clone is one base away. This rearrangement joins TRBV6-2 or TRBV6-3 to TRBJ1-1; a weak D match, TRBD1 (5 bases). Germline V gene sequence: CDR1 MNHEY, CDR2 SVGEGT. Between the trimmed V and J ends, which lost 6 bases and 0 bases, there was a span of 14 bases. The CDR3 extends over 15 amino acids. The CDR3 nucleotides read TGTGCCAGCAGGGATGGGGGGTTATTGAACACTGAAGCTTTCTTT. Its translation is CASRDGGLLNTEAFF.

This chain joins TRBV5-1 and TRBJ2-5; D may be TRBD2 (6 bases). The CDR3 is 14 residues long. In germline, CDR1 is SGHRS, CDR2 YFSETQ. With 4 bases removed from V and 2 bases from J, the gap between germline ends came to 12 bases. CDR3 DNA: TGCGCCAGCAGCCCGGGGGAAGTGCAAGAGACCCAGTACTTC. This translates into CASSPGEVQETQYF.

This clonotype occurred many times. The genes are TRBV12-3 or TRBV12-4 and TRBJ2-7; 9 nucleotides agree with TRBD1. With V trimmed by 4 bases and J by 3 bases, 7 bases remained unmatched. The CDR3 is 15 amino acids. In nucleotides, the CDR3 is TGTGCCAGCAGTTGGGGGACAGGGATCTACTACGAGCAGTACTTC. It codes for CASSWGTGIYYEQYF.